This TCR beta chain is drawn from a study of graft-versus-host responses after intestinal transplantation. Study results and caveats: Allografts of one patient group, those with graft-donor T cell macrochimerism, had high graft-versus-host to host-versus-graft clonal ratios.

Turning to this clone: What it binds is unknown.

Germline V gene sequence: CDR1 SGDLS, CDR2 YYNGEE. The CDR3 totals 16 residues. V trimming: 1 base; J trimming: 7 bases; junction bases outside the gene matches: 9. Clones were sequenced by immunoSEQ multiplex PCR, and TCRdb holds only the in-frame ones, with some missing. The sample lists around 88,000 clones; roughly four fifths were seen once. The chain is built from TRBV9 and TRBJ2-1; 9 positions match TRBD2. This specimen was unstimulated CD8+ T cells sorted from spleen or lymph node cells, taken before intestinal transplant. The source is a human donor who received an intestinal transplant. The CDR3 sequence is CASSVFSGSEWNEQFF. Written as DNA, the CDR3 is TGTGCCAGCAGCGTATTTAGCGGGAGCGAGTGGAATGAGCAGTTCTTC.